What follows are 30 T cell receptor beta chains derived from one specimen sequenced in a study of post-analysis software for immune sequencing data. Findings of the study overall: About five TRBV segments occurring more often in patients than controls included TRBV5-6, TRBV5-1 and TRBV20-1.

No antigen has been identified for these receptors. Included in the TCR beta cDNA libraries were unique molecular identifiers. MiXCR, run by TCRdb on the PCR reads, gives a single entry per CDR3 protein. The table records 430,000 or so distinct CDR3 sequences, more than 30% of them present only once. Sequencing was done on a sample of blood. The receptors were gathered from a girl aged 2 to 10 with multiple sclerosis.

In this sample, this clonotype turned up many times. The CDR3 bases are TGCAGTGCTAGACCCCCGTCCAGGGCGGAGACCCAGTACTTC. This encodes CSARPPSRAETQYF. The V call is TRBV20-1, the J call TRBJ2-5; maybe TRBD1 (5 bases). The CDR3 loop spans 14 amino acids. V shed 2 bases and J shed 5 bases, with 15 bases lying between them. Germline lookup yields CDR1 DFQATT and CDR2 SNEGSKA (reference sequence).

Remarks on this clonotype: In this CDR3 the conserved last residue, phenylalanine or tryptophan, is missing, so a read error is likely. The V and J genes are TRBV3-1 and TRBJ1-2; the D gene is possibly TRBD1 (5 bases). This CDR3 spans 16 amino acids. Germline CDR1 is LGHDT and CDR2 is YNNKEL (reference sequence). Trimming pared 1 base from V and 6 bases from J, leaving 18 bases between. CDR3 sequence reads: CASSQGSGELGHGYTC. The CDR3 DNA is TGTGCCAGCAGCCAAGGATCGGGGGAACTTGGACATGGCTACACCTGC.

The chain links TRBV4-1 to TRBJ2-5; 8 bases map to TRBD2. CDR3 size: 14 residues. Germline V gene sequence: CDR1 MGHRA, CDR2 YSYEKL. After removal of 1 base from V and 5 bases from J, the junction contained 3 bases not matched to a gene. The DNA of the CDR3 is TGCGCCAGCAGCCAAGTGTCGGGGGGGGAGACCCAGTACTTC. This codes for CASSQVSGGETQYF.

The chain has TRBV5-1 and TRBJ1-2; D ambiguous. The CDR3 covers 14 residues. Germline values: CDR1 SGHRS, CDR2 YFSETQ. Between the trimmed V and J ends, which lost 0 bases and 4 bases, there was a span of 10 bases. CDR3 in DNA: TGCGCCAGCAGCTTGGACAGCGAACGCTATGGCTACACCTTC. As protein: CASSLDSERYGYTF.

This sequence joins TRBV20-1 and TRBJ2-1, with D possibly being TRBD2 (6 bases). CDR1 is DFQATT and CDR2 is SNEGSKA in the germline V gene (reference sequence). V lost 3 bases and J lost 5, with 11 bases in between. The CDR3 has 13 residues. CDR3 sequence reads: CSASGSGNNEQFF. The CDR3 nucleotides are TGCAGTGCTAGCGGGAGCGGTAACAATGAGCAGTTCTTC.

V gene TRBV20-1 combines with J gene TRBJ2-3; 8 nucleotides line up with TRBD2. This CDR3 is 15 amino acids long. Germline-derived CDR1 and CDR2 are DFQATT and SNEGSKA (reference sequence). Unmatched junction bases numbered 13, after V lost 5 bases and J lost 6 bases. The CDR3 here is CSASPGTSQWDTQYF. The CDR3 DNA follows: TGCAGTGCTTCTCCCGGGACTAGTCAGTGGGATACGCAGTATTTT.

In DNA form, the CDR3 reads TGTGCCAGCAGCCAATTTGCTAGCGGGGGAATCCCCTACGAGCAGTACTTC. This gives the protein CASSQFASGGIPYEQYF. V gene TRBV14 combines with J gene TRBJ2-7, with TRBD2 matching 10 bases. Germline-derived CDR1 and CDR2 are SGHDN and FVKESK. The V segment lost 2 bases and the J segment 2 bases; nucleotides outside the gene matches: 9. The CDR3 runs to 17 residues.

CDR3 sequence reads: CASRRDRLYQPQHF. For the CDR3, the DNA is TGTGCCAGCAGGCGCGACAGGCTTTATCAGCCCCAGCATTTT. V is TRBV6-2 or TRBV6-3 and J is TRBJ1-5, with TRBD1 as a possible D gene (6 bases). The V and J ends lost 6 bases and 5 bases respectively, with 14 bases between them. Germline CDR1 is MNHEY and CDR2 is SVGEGT. The length of the CDR3 is 14 residues.

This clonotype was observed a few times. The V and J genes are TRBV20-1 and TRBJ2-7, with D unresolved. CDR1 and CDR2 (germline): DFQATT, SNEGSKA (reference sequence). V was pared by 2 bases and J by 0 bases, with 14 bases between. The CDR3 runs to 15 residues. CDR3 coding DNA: TGCAGTGCTAGAAATATTGAGAAGAGCTCCTACGAGCAGTACTTC. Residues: CSARNIEKSSYEQYF.

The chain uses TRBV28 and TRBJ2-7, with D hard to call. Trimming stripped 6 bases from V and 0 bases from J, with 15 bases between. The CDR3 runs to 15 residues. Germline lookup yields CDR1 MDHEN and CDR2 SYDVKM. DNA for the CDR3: TGTGCCAGCAGCATCCCCTCGGCATTCTCCTACGAGCAGTACTTC. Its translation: CASSIPSAFSYEQYF.

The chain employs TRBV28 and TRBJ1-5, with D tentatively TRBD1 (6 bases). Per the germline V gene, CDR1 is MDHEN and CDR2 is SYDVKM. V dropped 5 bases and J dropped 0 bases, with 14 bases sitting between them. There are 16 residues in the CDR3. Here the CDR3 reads CASSGFWTDSNQPQHF. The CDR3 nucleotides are TGTGCCAGCAGTGGCTTCTGGACAGATAGCAATCAGCCCCAGCATTTT.

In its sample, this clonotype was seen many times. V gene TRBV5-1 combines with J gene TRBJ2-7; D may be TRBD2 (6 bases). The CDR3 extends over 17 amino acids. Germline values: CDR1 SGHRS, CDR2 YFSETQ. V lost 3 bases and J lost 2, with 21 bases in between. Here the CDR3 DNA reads TGCGCCAGCAGCTGGACGCCTAGGCGGGAAGCCCCCTACGAGCAGTACTTC. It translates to CASSWTPRREAPYEQYF.

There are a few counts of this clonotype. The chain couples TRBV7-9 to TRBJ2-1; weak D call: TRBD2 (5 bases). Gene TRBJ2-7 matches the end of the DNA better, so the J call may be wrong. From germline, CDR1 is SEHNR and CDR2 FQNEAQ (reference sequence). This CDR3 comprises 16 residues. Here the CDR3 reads CASSYQELVGYNEQYF. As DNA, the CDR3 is TGTGCCAGCAGCTACCAGGAACTAGTGGGCTACAATGAGCAGTACTTC.

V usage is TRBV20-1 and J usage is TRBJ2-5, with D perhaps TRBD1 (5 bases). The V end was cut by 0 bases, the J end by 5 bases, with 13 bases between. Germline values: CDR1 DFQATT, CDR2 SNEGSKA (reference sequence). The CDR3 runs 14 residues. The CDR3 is CSARDGRGFETQYF. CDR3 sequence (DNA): TGCAGTGCTAGAGATGGAAGGGGATTCGAGACCCAGTACTTC.

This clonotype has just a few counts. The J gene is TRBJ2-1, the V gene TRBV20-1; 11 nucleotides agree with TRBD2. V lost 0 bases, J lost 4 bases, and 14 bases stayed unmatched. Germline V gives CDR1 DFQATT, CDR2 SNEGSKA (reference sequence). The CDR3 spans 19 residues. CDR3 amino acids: CSARDLSSGRPGTYNEQFF. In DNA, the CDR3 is TGCAGTGCTAGAGATCTGTCTAGCGGGAGGCCCGGAACTTACAATGAGCAGTTCTTC.

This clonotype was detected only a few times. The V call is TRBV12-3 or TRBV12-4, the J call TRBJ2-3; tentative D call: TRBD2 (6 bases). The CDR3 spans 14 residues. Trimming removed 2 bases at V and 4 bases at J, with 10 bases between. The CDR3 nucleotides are TGTGCCAGCAGTTTACAACTAGCTCCAGATACGCAGTATTTT. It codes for CASSLQLAPDTQYF.

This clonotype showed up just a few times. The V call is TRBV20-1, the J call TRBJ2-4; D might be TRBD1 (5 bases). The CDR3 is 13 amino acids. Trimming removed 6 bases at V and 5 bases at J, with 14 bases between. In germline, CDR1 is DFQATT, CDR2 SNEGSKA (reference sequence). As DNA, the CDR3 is TGCAGTGCCCTTGTGGGGCCGGAAAACATTCAGTACTTC. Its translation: CSALVGPENIQYF.

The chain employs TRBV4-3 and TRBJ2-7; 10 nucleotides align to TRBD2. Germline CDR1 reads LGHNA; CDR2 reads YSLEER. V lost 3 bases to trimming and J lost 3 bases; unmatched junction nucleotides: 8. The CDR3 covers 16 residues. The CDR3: CASSQSASGRLYEQYF. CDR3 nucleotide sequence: TGCGCCAGCAGCCAGAGCGCTAGCGGGAGACTCTACGAGCAGTACTTC.

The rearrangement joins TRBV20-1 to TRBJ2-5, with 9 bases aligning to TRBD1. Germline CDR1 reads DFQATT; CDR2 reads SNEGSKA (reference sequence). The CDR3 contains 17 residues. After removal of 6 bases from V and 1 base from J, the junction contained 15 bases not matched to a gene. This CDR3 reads CSAGSRDRVGFQETQYF. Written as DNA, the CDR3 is TGCAGTGCCGGGTCCCGGGACAGGGTAGGGTTCCAAGAGACCCAGTACTTC.

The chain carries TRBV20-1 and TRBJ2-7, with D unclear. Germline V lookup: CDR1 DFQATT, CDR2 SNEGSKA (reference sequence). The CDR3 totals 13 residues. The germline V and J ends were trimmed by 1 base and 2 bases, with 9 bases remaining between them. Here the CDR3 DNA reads TGCAGTGCTAGAGTGGCTGACACCTACGAGCAGTACTTC. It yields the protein CSARVADTYEQYF.

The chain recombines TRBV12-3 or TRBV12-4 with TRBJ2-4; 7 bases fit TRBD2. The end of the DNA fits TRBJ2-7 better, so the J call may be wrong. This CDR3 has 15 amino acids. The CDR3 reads CASTDGGRGVDEQYF. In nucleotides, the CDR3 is TGTGCCAGCACCGACGGGGGACGGGGGGTAGACGAGCAGTACTTC.

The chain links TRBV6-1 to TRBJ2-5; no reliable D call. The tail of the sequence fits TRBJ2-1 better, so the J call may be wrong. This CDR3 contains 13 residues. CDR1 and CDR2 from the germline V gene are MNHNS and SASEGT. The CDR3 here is CASSRRLQETQFF. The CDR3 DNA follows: TGTGCCAGCAGCCGACGGCTACAAGAGACCCAGTTCTTC.

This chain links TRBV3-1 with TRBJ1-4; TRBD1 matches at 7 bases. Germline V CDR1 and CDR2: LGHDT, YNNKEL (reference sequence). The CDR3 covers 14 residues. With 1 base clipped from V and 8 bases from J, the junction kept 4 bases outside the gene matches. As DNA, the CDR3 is TGTGCCAGCAGCCAAGTTTTAGGGGGCGAAAAACTGTTTTTT. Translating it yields CASSQVLGGEKLFF.

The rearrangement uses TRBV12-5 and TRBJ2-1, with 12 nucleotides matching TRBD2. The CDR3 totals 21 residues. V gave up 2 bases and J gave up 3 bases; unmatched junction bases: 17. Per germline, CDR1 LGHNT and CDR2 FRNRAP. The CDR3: CASGLSPSSGGARWHYNEQFF. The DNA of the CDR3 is TGTGCTAGTGGTTTGTCCCCTTCTAGCGGGGGGGCACGTTGGCACTACAATGAGCAGTTCTTC. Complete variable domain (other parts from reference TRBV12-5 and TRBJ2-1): DARVTQTPRHKVTEMGQEVTMRCQPILGHNTVFWYRQTMMQGLELLAYFRNRAPLDDSGMPKDRFSAEMPDATLATLKIQPSEPRDSAVYFCASGLSPSSGGARWHYNEQFFGPGTRLTVL.

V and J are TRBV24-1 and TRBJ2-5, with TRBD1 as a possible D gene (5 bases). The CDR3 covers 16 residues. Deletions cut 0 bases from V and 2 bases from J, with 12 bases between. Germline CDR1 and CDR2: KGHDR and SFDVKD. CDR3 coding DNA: TGTGCCACCAGTGATTTGCAAAGGGGTTCTCAAGAGACCCAGTACTTC. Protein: CATSDLQRGSQETQYF.

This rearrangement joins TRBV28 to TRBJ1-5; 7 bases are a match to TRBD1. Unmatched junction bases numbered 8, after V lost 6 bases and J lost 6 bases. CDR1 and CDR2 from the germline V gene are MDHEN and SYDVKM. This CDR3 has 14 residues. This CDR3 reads CASSIDREAQPQHF. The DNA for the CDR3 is TGTGCCAGCAGCATAGACAGGGAGGCTCAGCCCCAGCATTTT.

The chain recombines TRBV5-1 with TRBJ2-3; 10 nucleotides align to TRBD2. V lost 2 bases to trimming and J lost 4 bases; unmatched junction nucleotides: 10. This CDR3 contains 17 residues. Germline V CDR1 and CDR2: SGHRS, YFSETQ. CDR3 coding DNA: TGCGCCAGCAGCTTTGGAGCGGGAGGGCCATCCGCAGATACGCAGTATTTT. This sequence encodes CASSFGAGGPSADTQYF.

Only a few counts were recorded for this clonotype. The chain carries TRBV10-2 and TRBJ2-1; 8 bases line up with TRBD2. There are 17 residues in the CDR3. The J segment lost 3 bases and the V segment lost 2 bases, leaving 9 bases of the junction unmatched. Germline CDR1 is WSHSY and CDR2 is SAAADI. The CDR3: CASSEAPLAAHYNEQFF. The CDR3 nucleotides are TGCGCCAGCAGTGAGGCCCCACTAGCGGCGCACTACAATGAGCAGTTCTTC.

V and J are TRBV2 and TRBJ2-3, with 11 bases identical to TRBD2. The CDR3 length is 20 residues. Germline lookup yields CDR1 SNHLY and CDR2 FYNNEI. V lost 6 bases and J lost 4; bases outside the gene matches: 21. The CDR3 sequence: CASRFQTSGKRGYTPDTQYF. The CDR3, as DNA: TGTGCCAGCAGGTTCCAGACTAGCGGGAAACGGGGTTACACCCCAGATACGCAGTATTTT. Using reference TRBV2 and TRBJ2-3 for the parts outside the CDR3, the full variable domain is EPEVTQTPSHQVTQMGQEVILRCVPISNHLYFYWYRQILGQKVEFLVSFYNNEISEKSEIFDDQFSVERPDGSNFTLKIRSTKLEDSAMYFCASRFQTSGKRGYTPDTQYFGPGTRLTVL.

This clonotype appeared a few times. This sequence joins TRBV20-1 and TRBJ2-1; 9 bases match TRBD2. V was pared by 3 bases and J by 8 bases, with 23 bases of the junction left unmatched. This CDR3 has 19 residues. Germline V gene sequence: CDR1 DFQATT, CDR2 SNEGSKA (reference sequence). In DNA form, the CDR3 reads TGCAGTGCTAGGTCCCTCAAACAGCTGCTAGCGGGACGTCCACATGAGCAGTTCTTC. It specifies CSARSLKQLLAGRPHEQFF.